These 18 T cell receptor beta chains were all obtained from the same sample, sequenced in a study of T-cell reconstitution after alpha-beta-depleted transplantation in children. Construction of the TCRbeta library involved unique molecular identifiers. TCRdb re-called the PCR reads through MiXCR, storing one row per CDR3 protein. In the table there are 240,000 or so distinct CDR3 sequences, about 11% of which are singletons. Sequencing was performed on PBMCs from the stem cell graft donor, taken from the stem cell graft. These TCRs come from a human donor who donated a stem cell graft to a child with acute lymphoblastic leukemia.

The table lists this clonotype with many counts. The chain uses TRBV5-1 and TRBJ1-5; a weak D match, TRBD1 (6 bases). The germline V gene has CDR1 SGHRS and CDR2 YFSETQ. Trimming took 4 bases from V and 0 from J, leaving 14 bases between them. This CDR3 region has 16 residues. The CDR3 protein is CASSPEGGYSNQPQHF. Here the CDR3 DNA reads TGCGCCAGCAGCCCCGAGGGGGGGTATAGCAATCAGCCCCAGCATTTT. Using reference TRBV5-1 and TRBJ1-5 for the parts outside the CDR3, the full variable domain is KAGVTQTPRYLIKTRGQQVTLSCSPISGHRSVSWYQQTPGQGLQFLFEYFSETQRNKGNFPGRFSGRQFSNSRSEMNVSTLELGDSALYLCASSPEGGYSNQPQHFGDGTRLSIL.

This clonotype has only a few counts. The V and J genes are TRBV6-5 and TRBJ1-1; D is ambiguous. Looked up from germline, CDR1 is MNHEY and CDR2 is SVGAGI. The CDR3 totals 17 residues. Trimming shortened V by 0 bases and J by 1 base, and 15 bases separated the two germline ends. CDR3 region: CASSYSYGRTGNTEAFF. The CDR3 coding sequence is TGTGCCAGCAGTTACTCGTATGGCCGGACGGGGAACACTGAAGCTTTCTTT.

This clonotype was counted a single time. The V gene is TRBV28, the J gene TRBJ1-3, with TRBD1 as a possible D gene (5 bases). Germline lookup yields CDR1 MDHEN and CDR2 SYDVKM. The V end was cut by 5 bases, the J end by 5 bases, with 16 bases between. CDR3 length: 15 amino acids. This CDR3 reads CASSVGDPGRNTIYF. CDR3 nucleotide sequence: TGTGCCAGCAGTGTCGGGGACCCGGGTAGAAACACCATATATTTT.

In this sample, this clonotype turned up many times. The V and J genes are TRBV4-2 and TRBJ2-1; D not resolved. The germline V gene encodes CDR1 LGHNA and CDR2 YNFKEQ. CDR3 length equals 15 residues. V lost 4 bases and J lost 4, with 14 bases in between. The CDR3 here is CASSLANGPYNEQFF. The CDR3 DNA follows: TGTGCCAGCAGCCTGGCAAATGGGCCTTACAATGAGCAGTTCTTC.

This clonotype has just one count. A much bigger clone sits one base away, suggesting this may be a read error. Since no conserved phenylalanine or tryptophan closes the CDR3, a read error is the likely cause. CDR3 coding DNA: TGCAGTGCTACAGGGTTCGGGGGTGGAGATACGCAGTATTTA. It is translated as CSATGFGGGDTQYL. The J gene is TRBJ2-3, the V gene TRBV20-1; D might be TRBD2 (6 bases). Germline V gene lookup returns CDR1 DFQATT and CDR2 SNEGSKA (reference sequence). The CDR3 is made up of 14 amino acids. V lost 4 bases to trimming and J lost 5 bases, with 16 bases between them.

This clonotype was observed many times. The chain couples TRBV27 to TRBJ2-5, with D maybe TRBD1 (5 bases). V was cut by 5 bases and J by 1 base, with 8 bases left in between. CDR1 and CDR2 from the germline V gene are MNHEY and SMNVEV (reference sequence). This CDR3 region has 13 residues. This CDR3 is CASSRQIQETQYF. The CDR3 nucleotides read TGTGCCAGCAGTCGACAGATCCAAGAGACCCAGTACTTC.

This clonotype was observed at least ten times. V usage is TRBV7-9 and J usage is TRBJ1-1; 7 nucleotides align to TRBD1. There are 12 residues in the CDR3. After removal of 5 bases from V and 11 bases from J, the junction contained 8 bases not matched to a gene. CDR1 SEHNR and CDR2 FQNEAQ come from the germline V gene (reference sequence). CDR3 loop: CASSPATGMAFF. CDR3 coding DNA: TGTGCCAGCAGCCCCGCGACAGGGATGGCTTTCTTT. Supplemented by reference TRBV7-9 and TRBJ1-1, the full variable domain reads DTGVSQNPRHKITKRGQNVTFRCDPISEHNRLYWYRQTLGQGPEFLTYFQNEAQLEKSRLLSDRFSAERPKGSFSTLEIQRTEQGDSAMYLCASSPATGMAFFGQGTRLTVV.

The chain combines TRBV5-1 with TRBJ2-5; 12 bases are shared with TRBD2. Germline V gene sequence: CDR1 SGHRS, CDR2 YFSETQ. V shed 0 bases and J 5 bases; nucleotides not matched to a gene: 8. This CDR3 is 17 amino acids long. The CDR3 sequence: CASSLGLAGAVVETQYF. The CDR3 DNA reads as TGCGCCAGCAGCTTGGGACTAGCGGGAGCTGTGGTGGAGACCCAGTACTTC.

In its sample, this clonotype was seen many times. The chain joins TRBV20-1 to TRBJ1-6, with 9 bases matching TRBD1. The CDR3 loop spans 16 amino acids. Unmatched junction bases numbered 5, after V lost 0 bases and J lost 5 bases. CDR1 and CDR2 (germline): DFQATT, SNEGSKA (reference sequence). DNA of the CDR3: TGCAGTGCTAGAGATTTAACAGGGGGCGATAATTCACCCCTCCACTTT. Protein sequence: CSARDLTGGDNSPLHF.

The J gene is TRBJ1-1, the V gene TRBV9; TRBD1 is a possible D gene (5 bases). The V end lost 2 bases, the J end lost 0 bases, and 14 bases lay between the germline ends. Per the germline V gene, CDR1 is SGDLS and CDR2 is YYNGEE. The CDR3 has 16 residues. The CDR3 DNA follows: TGTGCCAGCAGCGTTGCCCCCGGGGGGATGAACACTGAAGCTTTCTTT. It is translated as CASSVAPGGMNTEAFF. Filled out from reference TRBV9 and TRBJ1-1, the complete variable domain reads DSGVTQTPKHLITATGQRVTLRCSPRSGDLSVYWYQQSLDQGLQFLIQYYNGEERAKGNILERFSAQQFPDLHSELNLSSLELGDSALYFCASSVAPGGMNTEAFFGQGTRLTVV.

This clonotype was picked up many times. The chain employs TRBV20-1 and TRBJ1-1; no reliable D call. CDR3 length: 13 residues. Germline loops: CDR1 DFQATT, CDR2 SNEGSKA (reference sequence). The V and J ends lost 3 bases and 5 bases respectively, with 13 bases between them. The CDR3 sequence is CSASQALRTEAFF. The CDR3 DNA reads as TGCAGTGCTAGTCAGGCATTGAGAACTGAAGCTTTCTTT.

This clonotype was found many times. The chain recombines TRBV6-5 with TRBJ1-1; TRBD1 matches 9 bases. J lost 7 bases, V lost 4 bases, and 10 bases had no gene match. The CDR3 extends over 15 amino acids. Germline V gives CDR1 MNHEY, CDR2 SVGAGI. This chain's CDR3 is CASSSDRGKNGEAFF. CDR3 DNA sequence: TGTGCCAGCAGTTCGGACAGGGGAAAGAATGGTGAAGCTTTCTTT.

This clonotype was recorded at least ten times. CDR3 nucleotide sequence: TGCAGTGCTCGCTTCGAAGGAGCGCCCGGGGAGCTGTTTTTT. This encodes CSARFEGAPGELFF. The rearrangement uses TRBV20-1 and TRBJ2-2, with D unresolved. Germline CDR1 is DFQATT and CDR2 is SNEGSKA (reference sequence). Trimming took off 5 bases at V and 6 bases at J, with 16 bases between the two ends. The CDR3 consists of 14 residues.

This clonotype was counted many times. The rearrangement links TRBV7-8 to TRBJ2-7; 8 positions agree with TRBD1. Germline lookup yields CDR1 SGHVS and CDR2 FQNEAQ. The V gene end was trimmed by 5 bases and the J gene end by 5 bases; junction bases not matched to a gene: 17. This CDR3 is 17 amino acids long. The CDR3 nucleotides are TGTGCCAGCAGCCTCCGGGTCCGAGGACAGGGACGAAACGAGCAGTACTTC. Protein sequence: CASSLRVRGQGRNEQYF.

The genes are TRBV10-3 and TRBJ2-7; TRBD1 matches at 8 bases. The CDR3 spans 12 residues. Looked up from germline, CDR1 is ENHRY and CDR2 is SYGVKD. With V trimmed by 8 bases and J by 5 bases, 5 bases remained unmatched. The CDR3 DNA reads TGTGCCATCTGGACAGGGAGGAACGAGCAGTACTTC. The encoded protein is CAIWTGRNEQYF.

Many counts were recorded for this clonotype. CDR3 residues: CAWKRLAGGWTGELFF. CDR3 nucleotide sequence: TGTGCCTGGAAAAGACTAGCGGGGGGATGGACCGGGGAGCTGTTTTTT. This chain connects TRBV30 to TRBJ2-2; 13 nucleotides align to TRBD2. There are 16 residues in the CDR3. J gave up 5 bases and V 4 bases, and 7 bases lay outside the gene matches. The germline CDR1 and CDR2 sequences are GTSNPN and SVGIG (reference sequence).

This clonotype was seen repeatedly, ten times or more. This chain uses TRBV25-1 with TRBJ1-4; D ambiguous. V was trimmed by 5 bases and J by 8 bases, leaving 18 bases between them. In germline, CDR1 is MGHDK, CDR2 SYGVNS. The CDR3 spans 15 residues. The CDR3 nucleotides read TGTGCCAGCAGTAACCCCCTACCAACTGGGGAAAAACTGTTTTTT. Its protein product is CASSNPLPTGEKLFF. Full variable domain (rest looked up from reference TRBV25-1 and TRBJ1-4): EADIYQTPRYLVIGTGKKITLECSQTMGHDKMYWYQQDPGMELHLIHYSYGVNSTEKGDLSSESTVSRIRTEHFPLTLESARPSHTSQYLCASSNPLPTGEKLFFGSGTQLSVL.

This clonotype was counted only a few times. This chain uses TRBV3-1 with TRBJ1-2; possible D gene TRBD1, 5 bases. CDR1 and CDR2 (germline): LGHDT, YNNKEL (reference sequence). The V gene lost 2 bases and the J gene lost 8 bases, with 12 bases spanning the gap. This CDR3 region has 13 residues. CDR3: CASSQTRDGGYTF. The CDR3 DNA follows: TGTGCCAGCAGCCAAACCAGGGACGGCGGCTACACCTTC.